The clone carrying this T cell receptor (beta chain) is a singleton in its sample. What it recognizes is unknown. The CDR3 consists of 11 residues. TCRdb redid the calling of the 5' RACE reads with MiXCR, one entry per CDR3 protein. This table holds about 7,800 distinct CDR3 sequences, 35% to 45% found once. Study-level results: Tumor-infiltrating Treg TCR alpha and beta sequences overlapped most with tumor naive CD4+ T cells, then blood naive. In terms of TCR gene usage, tumor memory CD4+ T cells clustered together with blood and lymph node memory CD4+ cells, as well as with lymph node naive CD4+ cells. Larger-cohort validation covered only one TCR beta V-J rearrangement.

Sequenced sample: tumor-infiltrating memory CD4+ T cells sorted from the breast tumor. Subset noted: memory CD4+ T cells, CD4+CD45RO+CD25-. The rearrangement joins TRBV21-1 to TRBJ1-1. TRBV21-1 is reported as a pseudogene. The TCR originated in a female donor with breast cancer. In nucleotides, the CDR3 is TGTGCCAGCCGAGAAGACACTGAAGCTTTCTTT. Encoded protein: CASREDTEAFF.